The T cell receptor (beta chain) described here comes from a study of T cell responses to AZD1222 COVID-19 vaccine (TCRdb year 2021). Looking at the study overall: AZD1222 recipients with second doses at about 4 weeks or about 12 weeks were pooled, because spike-specific TCR depth and breadth did not differ between schedules. A total of 230 to 250 trial participants underwent TCR sequencing, of whom around 200 received two doses of AZD1222 and some 26 received two doses of the MenACWY control vaccine. Trial participants were enrolled by age into 18-55, 56-69 and 70-plus year subgroups, with roughly 160, 29 and 62 TCR-sequenced participants respectively.

This sample's time point label indicates: baseline before first vaccination. Vaccinee samples came from UK trials COV001 and COV002, including a single-blind randomized controlled phase 2/3 trial of AZD1222 (ChAdOx1 nCoV-19) in healthy adults. For TCRbeta chain sequencing, PBMC samples were collected from trial participants at day 0 and at day 28 after the second dose. Points on this clone: Its antigen remains undetermined. No clone much larger than this one lies a single base away; base qualities are absent.

The paper's findings and limits, for the study overall: Nearly half of unique spike-specific TCRs reportedly recognized epitopes outside regions mutated in the B.1.351 and B.1.1.7 variants. After two AZD1222 doses, both the breadth and the depth of spike-specific TCRs were significantly higher than at day 0 and than in MenACWY recipients. The vaccine-associated CD4 TCRs covered the entire spike protein, and the dominant responses fell in regions 160-218 and 743-854. Because no day 14 peak-response samples were available, the repertoires could be characterized only after the peak T cell response. Participants were mostly white British, with more females than males. The authors suggested clonal diversity may have been underestimated. The 56-69-year group was small, and its depth increase did not reach significance, likely because of low power. Conclusions about previously exposed vaccinees are limited, since just 6 or 7 AZD1222 recipients were seropositive for SARS-CoV-2 at baseline.

The CDR3 regions of human TCRbeta chains were analyzed by immunosequencing. On the authors' methods: Repertoire TCRs were matched against a reference library of SARS-CoV-2-specific TCRs generated with the MIRA antigen-specificity platform. Breadth was defined as the fraction of unique TCRs that were SARS-CoV-2-associated. Depth was defined as the fraction of total T cells that were SARS-CoV-2-associated. Using the MIRA data, each spike-specific TCR was mapped to the spike region that the TCR reacts to and placed in a CD4 or CD8 class. Log10-transformed breadth and depth values were compared by one-way ANOVA with Sidak's multiple comparisons tests. This immuneACCESS table, as held by TCRdb, lists in-frame sequences with V and J called but not all clones. Of the missing ones, under half trace to an unresolved V gene in checked studies; the others have no known cause. The DNA gave D and trimming, while V, J and clone size come from that table. The sample table records about 130,000 clones; roughly 86% of these occur just once. More than 10% of the sample rests with the top ten.

This specimen was peripheral blood, taken on day 0 of AZD1222 vaccination. This clonotype was sampled from an adult in good health.

The bases read TGTGCCAGCAGCTTAGATGGCAGGGGGGGGTCCACTGAAGCTTTCTTT. It encodes CASSLDGRGGSTEAFF. The sequence is built from TRBV11-3 and TRBJ1-1, and 7 junction bases match TRBD1. From the germline V gene, CDR1 is SGHNT and CDR2 is YENEEA. Clipping removes 0 bases from V and 4 bases from J, with 8 as the unmatched junction base count. Measured from the cysteine to the phenylalanine, the CDR3 is 16 residues long. The read is trimmed to its CDR3 DNA, 48 bases read in frame from base 1.